The clone carrying this T cell receptor beta chain was counted only a few times. This record comes from a study of Graves' ophthalmopathy and Graves' hyperthyroidism. RNA transcripts served as template for amplifying TCR beta CDR3 sequences. First-round RT-PCR employed HTBI primers, with a second-round multiplex PCR after it. TCRdb processed the multiplex PCR reads anew with MiXCR; each CDR3 protein has one entry. The sample records about half a million distinct CDR3 sequences, about an eighth being singletons. With 3 bases removed from V and 5 bases from J, the gap between germline ends came to 14 bases. The germline gives CDR1 SGHVS, CDR2 FQNEAQ. The CDR3 extends over 14 amino acids.

The V and J genes are TRBV7-8 and TRBJ2-7, with D unresolved. Sequencing was carried out using blood. The clonotype comes from a woman aged 30 to 39 with Graves' ophthalmopathy. The CDR3 protein is CASSLHRESDEQYF. The CDR3 DNA reads as TGTGCCAGCAGCTTGCATAGGGAATCCGACGAGCAGTACTTC.